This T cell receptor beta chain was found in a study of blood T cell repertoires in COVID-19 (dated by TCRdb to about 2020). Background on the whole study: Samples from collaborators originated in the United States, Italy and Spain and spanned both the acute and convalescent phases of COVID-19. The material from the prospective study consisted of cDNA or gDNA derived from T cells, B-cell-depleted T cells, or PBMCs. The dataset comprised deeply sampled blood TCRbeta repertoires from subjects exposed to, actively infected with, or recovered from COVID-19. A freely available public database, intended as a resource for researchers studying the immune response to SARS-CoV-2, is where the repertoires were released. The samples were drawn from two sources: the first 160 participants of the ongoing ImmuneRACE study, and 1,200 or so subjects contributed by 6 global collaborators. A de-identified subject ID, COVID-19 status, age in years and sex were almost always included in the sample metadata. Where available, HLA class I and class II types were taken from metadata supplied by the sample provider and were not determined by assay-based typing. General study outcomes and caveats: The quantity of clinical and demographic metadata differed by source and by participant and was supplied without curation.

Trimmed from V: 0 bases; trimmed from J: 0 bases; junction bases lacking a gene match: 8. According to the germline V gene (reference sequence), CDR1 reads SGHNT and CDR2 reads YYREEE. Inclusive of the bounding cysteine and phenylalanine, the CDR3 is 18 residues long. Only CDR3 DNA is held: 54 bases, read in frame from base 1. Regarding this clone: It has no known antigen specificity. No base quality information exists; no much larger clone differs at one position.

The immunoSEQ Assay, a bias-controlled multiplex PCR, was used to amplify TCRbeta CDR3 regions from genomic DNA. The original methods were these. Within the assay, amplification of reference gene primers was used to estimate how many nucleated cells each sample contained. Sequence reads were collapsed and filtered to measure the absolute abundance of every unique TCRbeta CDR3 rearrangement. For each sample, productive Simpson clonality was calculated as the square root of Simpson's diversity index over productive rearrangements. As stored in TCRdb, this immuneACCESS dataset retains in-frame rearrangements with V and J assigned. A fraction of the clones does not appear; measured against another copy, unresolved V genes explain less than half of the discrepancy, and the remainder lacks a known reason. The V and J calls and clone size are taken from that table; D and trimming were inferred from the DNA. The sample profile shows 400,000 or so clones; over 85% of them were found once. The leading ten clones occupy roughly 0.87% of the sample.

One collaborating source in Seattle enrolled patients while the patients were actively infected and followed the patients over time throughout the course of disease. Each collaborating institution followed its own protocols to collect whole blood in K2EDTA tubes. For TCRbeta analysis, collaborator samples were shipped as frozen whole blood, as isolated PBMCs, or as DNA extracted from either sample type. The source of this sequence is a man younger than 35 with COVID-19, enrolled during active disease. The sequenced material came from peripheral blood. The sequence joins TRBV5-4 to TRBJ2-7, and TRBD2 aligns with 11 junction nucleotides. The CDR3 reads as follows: CASSLAGTSGTLSYEQYF. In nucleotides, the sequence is TGTGCCAGCAGCTTGGCCGGGACTAGCGGAACACTCTCCTACGAGCAGTACTTC.